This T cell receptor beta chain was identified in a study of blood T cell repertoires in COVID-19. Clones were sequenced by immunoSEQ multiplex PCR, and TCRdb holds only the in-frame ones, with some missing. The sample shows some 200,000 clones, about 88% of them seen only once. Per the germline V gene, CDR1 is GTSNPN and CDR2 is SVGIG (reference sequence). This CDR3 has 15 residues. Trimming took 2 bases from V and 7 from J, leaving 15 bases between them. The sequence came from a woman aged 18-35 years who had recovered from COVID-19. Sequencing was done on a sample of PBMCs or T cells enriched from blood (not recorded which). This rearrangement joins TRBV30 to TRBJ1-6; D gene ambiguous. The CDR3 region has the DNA TGTGCCTGGAGTCCGCGGTCCCGCGGCAATTCACCCCTCCACTTT. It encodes CAWSPRSRGNSPLHF.